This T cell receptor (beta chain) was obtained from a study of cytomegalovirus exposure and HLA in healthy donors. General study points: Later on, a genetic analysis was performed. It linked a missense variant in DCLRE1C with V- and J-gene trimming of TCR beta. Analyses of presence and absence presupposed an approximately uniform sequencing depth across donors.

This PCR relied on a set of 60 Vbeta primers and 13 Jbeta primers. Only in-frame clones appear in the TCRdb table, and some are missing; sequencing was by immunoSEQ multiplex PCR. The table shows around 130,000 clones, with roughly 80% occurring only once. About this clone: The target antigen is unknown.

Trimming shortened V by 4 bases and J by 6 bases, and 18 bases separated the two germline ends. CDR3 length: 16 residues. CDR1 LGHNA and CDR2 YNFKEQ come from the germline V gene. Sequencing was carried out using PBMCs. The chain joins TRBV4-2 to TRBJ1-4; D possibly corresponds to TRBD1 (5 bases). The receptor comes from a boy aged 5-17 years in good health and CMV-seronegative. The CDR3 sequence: CASSPETGLTDEKLFF. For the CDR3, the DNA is TGTGCCAGCAGCCCCGAAACGGGACTGACTGATGAAAAACTGTTTTTT.